Listed below are T cell receptor beta chains from one sample, sequenced in a study of T cell responses to AZD1222 COVID-19 vaccine. Sequenced by immunoSEQ multiplex PCR; TCRdb stores in-frame clones only, minus some. This table holds some 100,000 clones, roughly nine tenths found once. The sequences come from peripheral blood, collected 28 days after the second AZD1222 dose. Receptors originate from an adult who received the AZD1222 COVID-19 vaccine. Both conserved end residues are part of each CDR3. A D gene is named only where the DNA matches it firmly. Part of the rows lack a size; the others show once, few, many or a class for expanded clones.

cdr3_nt: TGTGCCAGTAGTATAGGAGGGTTCGATCAGCCCCAGCATTTT; cdr3_aa: CASSIGGFDQPQHF; j_call: TRBJ1-5; v_call: TRBV19; d_call: NA; clone_size: NA
cdr3_nt: TGTGCCGCGGAAGGGTGCAATGAAAAACTGTTTTTT; cdr3_aa: CAAEGCNEKLFF; j_call: TRBJ1-4; v_call: TRBV14; d_call: NA; clone_size: NA
cdr3_nt: TGTGCCAGCAGTGGGGGGACAGGGGATGGGGAGACCCAGTACTTC; cdr3_aa: CASSGGTGDGETQYF; j_call: TRBJ2-5; v_call: TRBV2; d_call: TRBD1; clone_size: NA
cdr3_nt: TGTGCCTGTACAGGGACTTCCTACGAGCAGTACTTC; cdr3_aa: CACTGTSYEQYF; j_call: TRBJ2-7; v_call: TRBV30; d_call: NA; clone_size: NA
cdr3_nt: TGTGCCAGCAGCGGTGCGGGACAGCGTTATGGCTACACCTTC; cdr3_aa: CASSGAGQRYGYTF; j_call: TRBJ1-2; v_call: TRBV9; d_call: TRBD1; clone_size: NA
cdr3_nt: TGTGCCTGGACCTATGGACAGGGTGGTGGCTACACCTTC; cdr3_aa: CAWTYGQGGGYTF; j_call: TRBJ1-2; v_call: TRBV30; d_call: TRBD1; clone_size: NA
cdr3_nt: TGTGCCAGCAGTTTAGTGTCGGGCACCGCCTGGGGCTATGGCTACACCTTC; cdr3_aa: CASSLVSGTAWGYGYTF; j_call: TRBJ1-2; v_call: TRBV27; d_call: NA; clone_size: NA
cdr3_nt: TGTGCCAGCAGTTATAGGGGCTCCCACGAGCAGTACTTC; cdr3_aa: CASSYRGSHEQYF; j_call: TRBJ2-7; v_call: TRBV6-6; d_call: NA; clone_size: NA
cdr3_nt: TGTGCCAGCAGCTTATCCAGGGGTGCGGGTGAAGCTTTCTTT; cdr3_aa: CASSLSRGAGEAFF; j_call: TRBJ1-1; v_call: TRBV7-9; d_call: NA; clone_size: NA
cdr3_nt: TGTGCCAGCAGCCAAGCGTTAGCGGCTCAAGAGACCCAGTACTTC; cdr3_aa: CASSQALAAQETQYF; j_call: TRBJ2-5; v_call: TRBV3-1/TRBV3-2; d_call: NA; clone_size: NA
cdr3_nt: TGTGCCAGCAGCTTGGTTGGGAGAGAAGCTTTCTTT; cdr3_aa: CASSLVGREAFF; j_call: TRBJ1-1; v_call: TRBV5-6; d_call: NA; clone_size: NA
cdr3_nt: TGTGCCAGCAGCTTGGGGGCCAGGAGCTATGGCTACACCTTC; cdr3_aa: CASSLGARSYGYTF; j_call: TRBJ1-2; v_call: TRBV5-6; d_call: NA; clone_size: once
cdr3_nt: TGTGCCAGCAGCTGGGACAGGAACTACGAGCAGTACTTC; cdr3_aa: CASSWDRNYEQYF; j_call: TRBJ2-7; v_call: TRBV7-8; d_call: TRBD1; clone_size: NA
cdr3_nt: TGCGCCAGCAGCTTGGGACAGGGGGGTCACGAGCAGTACTTC; cdr3_aa: CASSLGQGGHEQYF; j_call: TRBJ2-7; v_call: TRBV5-1; d_call: TRBD1; clone_size: NA
cdr3_nt: TGCAGCGTTGAGAGGGACAATCGCAATGAGCAGTTCTTC; cdr3_aa: CSVERDNRNEQFF; j_call: TRBJ2-1; v_call: TRBV29-1; d_call: NA; clone_size: NA
cdr3_nt: TGTGCCAGCAGCCAAAAGGGACAGGGAGATTATCGCAATCAGCCCCAGCATTTT; cdr3_aa: CASSQKGQGDYRNQPQHF; j_call: TRBJ1-5; v_call: TRBV3-1/TRBV3-2; d_call: TRBD1; clone_size: once
cdr3_nt: TGTGCCAGCCATTCGGAATTCCAGGGGGTTCGAACCTACGAGCAGTACTTC; cdr3_aa: CASHSEFQGVRTYEQYF; j_call: TRBJ2-7; v_call: TRBV7-8; d_call: TRBD1; clone_size: few
cdr3_nt: TGCAGTGCTAGTCGCCAGGGAAGTAGACAGCCCCAGCATTTT; cdr3_aa: CSASRQGSRQPQHF; j_call: TRBJ1-5; v_call: TRBV20-1; d_call: NA; clone_size: NA
cdr3_nt: TGTGCCAGCAGTTTAATGGATGGGGGACTAGCGGGAGGGGTAGATACGCAGTATTTT; cdr3_aa: CASSLMDGGLAGGVDTQYF; j_call: TRBJ2-3; v_call: TRBV27; d_call: TRBD2; clone_size: NA
cdr3_nt: TGTGCCAGTAGCTCTCGCGAGGGCGGGAGGGCCAGTAATGAGCAGTTCTTC; cdr3_aa: CASSSREGGRASNEQFF; j_call: TRBJ2-1; v_call: TRBV19; d_call: TRBD2; clone_size: NA
cdr3_nt: TGTGCCAGCAGTGAACGGGGTCAGGTCAGCGATGGCTACACCTTC; cdr3_aa: CASSERGQVSDGYTF; j_call: TRBJ1-2; v_call: TRBV25-1; d_call: NA; clone_size: NA
cdr3_nt: TGTGCCAGCAGCGCAGGGCAGAGCTCTGGAAACACCATATATTTT; cdr3_aa: CASSAGQSSGNTIYF; j_call: TRBJ1-3; v_call: TRBV9; d_call: NA; clone_size: NA
cdr3_nt: TGTGCCAGTAGTTCGACAGGGAAGGGTTATGGCTACACCTTC; cdr3_aa: CASSSTGKGYGYTF; j_call: TRBJ1-2; v_call: TRBV19; d_call: TRBD1; clone_size: NA
cdr3_nt: TGTGCCAGCAGCCAAGATACGGGGGCCGGGTATGGCTACACCTTC; cdr3_aa: CASSQDTGAGYGYTF; j_call: TRBJ1-2; v_call: TRBV4-2; d_call: NA; clone_size: NA
cdr3_nt: TGTGCCAGCAGCTTAGCCTGGGACAGACAAGAGACCCAGTACTTC; cdr3_aa: CASSLAWDRQETQYF; j_call: TRBJ2-5; v_call: TRBV6-2/TRBV6-3; d_call: TRBD1; clone_size: NA
cdr3_nt: TGTGCCAGCAGTCATAATTCACCCCTCCACTTT; cdr3_aa: CASSHNSPLHF; j_call: TRBJ1-6; v_call: TRBV3-1/TRBV3-2; d_call: NA; clone_size: NA
cdr3_nt: TGCGCCAGCAGCCCGGGACGGAACTATGGCTACACCTTC; cdr3_aa: CASSPGRNYGYTF; j_call: TRBJ1-2; v_call: TRBV10-1; d_call: NA; clone_size: NA
cdr3_nt: TGTGCCAGCAGTTACAGCAGGGAACAACCCCAGCATTTT; cdr3_aa: CASSYSREQPQHF; j_call: TRBJ1-5; v_call: TRBV6-5; d_call: NA; clone_size: NA
cdr3_nt: TGTGCCAGCAGGAGGGGGGCGAGCTCCTACAATGAGCAGTTCTTC; cdr3_aa: CASRRGASSYNEQFF; j_call: TRBJ2-1; v_call: TRBV6-5; d_call: NA; clone_size: NA
cdr3_nt: TGTGCCAGCAGTTTAAATATCAGGGTCTACGAGCAGTACTTC; cdr3_aa: CASSLNIRVYEQYF; j_call: TRBJ2-7; v_call: TRBV27; d_call: NA; clone_size: NA
cdr3_nt: TGTGCCAGCAGCAAATTTCGACTAGCGGGACCCGGGGAGCTGTTTTTT; cdr3_aa: CASSKFRLAGPGELFF; j_call: TRBJ2-2; v_call: TRBV21-1; d_call: NA; clone_size: NA
cdr3_nt: TGTGCCATCAGTGAGTCCGCGGACAGGGGGTTCGTCTTC; cdr3_aa: CAISESADRGFVF; j_call: TRBJ2-1; v_call: TRBV10-3; d_call: TRBD1; clone_size: NA
cdr3_nt: TGTGCCAGCAGCGGGGGACACAGCAATCAGCCCCAGCATTTT; cdr3_aa: CASSGGHSNQPQHF; j_call: TRBJ1-5; v_call: TRBV9; d_call: NA; clone_size: many
cdr3_nt: TGTGCCAGCAGCCAAGATCTGTTAGCGGGGGGGCGGACGCAGTATTTT; cdr3_aa: CASSQDLLAGGRTQYF; j_call: TRBJ2-3; v_call: TRBV3-1/TRBV3-2; d_call: TRBD2; clone_size: once
cdr3_nt: TGTGCCAGCAGTTTAGGCTTGTGGGCTCTAAATTCACCCCTCCACTTT; cdr3_aa: CASSLGLWALNSPLHF; j_call: TRBJ1-6; v_call: TRBV27; d_call: NA; clone_size: NA
cdr3_nt: TGCGCCAGCAGCTTCGGAGGACCGCAGTATAATTCACCCCTCCACTTT; cdr3_aa: CASSFGGPQYNSPLHF; j_call: TRBJ1-6; v_call: TRBV5-1; d_call: NA; clone_size: once
cdr3_nt: TGTGCCAGCAGTTGGTTGGGGGGGAACACTGAAGCTTTCTTT; cdr3_aa: CASSWLGGNTEAFF; j_call: TRBJ1-1; v_call: TRBV27; d_call: NA; clone_size: NA
cdr3_nt: TGTGCCAGCAGCTTTAGTCGGGGGACCTACGAGCAGTACTTC; cdr3_aa: CASSFSRGTYEQYF; j_call: TRBJ2-7; v_call: TRBV11-2; d_call: NA; clone_size: once
cdr3_nt: TGTGCCAGTAGTACTTCGACCACCGTGGGATATTCACCCCTCCACTTT; cdr3_aa: CASSTSTTVGYSPLHF; j_call: TRBJ1-6; v_call: TRBV19; d_call: NA; clone_size: NA
cdr3_nt: TGCGCCAGCAAGCCGAGCGGATTATACAATGAGCAGTTCTTC; cdr3_aa: CASKPSGLYNEQFF; j_call: TRBJ2-1; v_call: TRBV5-1; d_call: NA; clone_size: NA
cdr3_nt: TGTGCCAGCAGTTTTACACGGAACACTGAAGCTTTCTTT; cdr3_aa: CASSFTRNTEAFF; j_call: TRBJ1-1; v_call: TRBV27; d_call: NA; clone_size: NA
cdr3_nt: TGTGCCAGCAGTCCATCCCGACTGAACACTGAAGCTTTCTTT; cdr3_aa: CASSPSRLNTEAFF; j_call: TRBJ1-1; v_call: TRBV27; d_call: NA; clone_size: NA